These T cell receptor beta chains were read from a single sample in a study of cytomegalovirus exposure and HLA in healthy donors. Sequencing used immunoSEQ multiplex PCR; TCRdb keeps in-frame clones, though not all of them. The repertoire consists of 90,000 to 120,000 clones, with about 72% occurring once and the leading ten covering approximately 2.2%. The sequencing input was PBMCs. All receptors derive from a man aged 18 to 29 in good health and CMV-seronegative. The CDR3 runs from the conserved cysteine through the conserved F or W. Each record gives: V gene, CDR3 length, D gene, CDR3 protein. A D gene is named only where the DNA matches it firmly.

v_gene: TRBV10-3
len: 13
d_gene: .
CDR3aa: CAISGRGSQPQHF

v_gene: TRBV9
len: 16
d_gene: .
CDR3aa: CASSASVRPNRNTIYF

v_gene: TRBV2
len: 15
d_gene: .
CDR3aa: CASTAGGGAGQPQHF

v_gene: TRBV15
len: 15
d_gene: TRBD1
CDR3aa: CATSRADRDLETQYF

v_gene: TRBV7-2
len: 14
d_gene: TRBD1
CDR3aa: CASSLSGQGTEQYF

v_gene: TRBV4-3
len: 15
d_gene: TRBD1
CDR3aa: CASSHSGTGHYGYTF

v_gene: TRBV28
len: 15
d_gene: TRBD1
CDR3aa: CASRPSGGANTEAFF

v_gene: TRBV9
len: 15
d_gene: TRBD2
CDR3aa: CASSAQGGYTGELFF

v_gene: TRBV9
len: 15
d_gene: .
CDR3aa: CASSVGNSLNSPLHF

v_gene: TRBV10-2
len: 16
d_gene: TRBD1
CDR3aa: CASSETGPGQGSGYTF

v_gene: TRBV2
len: 13
d_gene: .
CDR3aa: CASRWGPDGELFF

v_gene: TRBV19
len: 14
d_gene: .
CDR3aa: CASDRDYNTGELFF